These T cell receptor beta chains were read from a single sample in a study of shared clonotypes between healthy human individuals. TCRdb keeps only in-frame clones here, not all; method: immunoSEQ multiplex PCR. The sample lists under 1 million clones, almost 95% occurring once. Sequencing was carried out using naive CD8+ T cells sorted from blood. Receptor source: a man aged 30 to 39 in good health. CDR3s include the opening cysteine and the closing phenylalanine or tryptophan. Fields, in order: D gene, clone size, V gene, J gene, CDR3 DNA, CDR3 protein. D genes are given only for firm matches. For some rows the clone size is stated as once, few or many, or as a class when expanded; others skip it.

>NA|NA|TRBV21-1|TRBJ1-5
TGTGCCAGCAGCAAAGGGGGACAGGGGAATCAGCCCCAGCATTTT
CASSKGGQGNQPQHF
>NA|NA|TRBV27|TRBJ2-5
TGTGCCAGCAGTTGGGTCCAGGGAGAGACCCAGTACTTC
CASSWVQGETQYF
>NA|once|TRBV5-6|TRBJ1-2
TGTGCCAGCAGCTTGGGGATTGGCTACACCTTC
CASSLGIGYTF
>NA|once|TRBV2|TRBJ1-4
TGTGCCAGCAGTGAACTCACGGGTACGGTTGAAAAACTGTTTTTT
CASSELTGTVEKLFF
>NA|NA|TRBV6-6|TRBJ1-4
TGTGCCAGCAGAAGTCCTCGGGACGGTAATGAAAAACTGTTTTTT
CASRSPRDGNEKLFF
>TRBD2|NA|TRBV19|TRBJ2-7
TGTGCCAGTAGTAGCGAGGCGTCTCTAGCGGGAGTATTCAACGAGCAGTACTTC
CASSSEASLAGVFNEQYF
>TRBD1|NA|TRBV4-1|TRBJ1-1
TGCGCCAGCAGCCAAGCCGGGACAGGGGCCACTGAAGCTTTCTTT
CASSQAGTGATEAFF
>TRBD2|NA|TRBV5-1|TRBJ2-2
TGCGCCAGCAGCTTGGCCGGAGGGCTAGCGGGCGACACCGGGGAGCTGTTTTTT
CASSLAGGLAGDTGELFF
>NA|NA|TRBV4-1|TRBJ1-1
TGCGCCAGCAGCCAAGGGGACGGGGACACTGAAGCTTTCTTT
CASSQGDGDTEAFF
>NA|NA|TRBV10-2|TRBJ2-7
TGCGCCAGCAGTGATCCTTACGAGCAGTACTTC
CASSDPYEQYF
>NA|NA|TRBV27|TRBJ2-7
TGTGCCAGCAGTTTAGCCAGACCAAGGAGCTCCTACGAGCAGTACTTC
CASSLARPRSSYEQYF
>NA|NA|TRBV9|TRBJ2-2
TGTGCCAGCAGCCTATCCGGGCAGGACGTTAACACCGGGGAGCTGTTTTTT
CASSLSGQDVNTGELFF
>NA|NA|TRBV25-1|TRBJ2-1
TGTGCCAGCAGTGAACAACCGGGACGTCCCTACAATGAGCAGTTCTTC
CASSEQPGRPYNEQFF
>TRBD2|NA|TRBV6-4|TRBJ2-1
TGTGCCAGCAGTTCCGGGAGGGCCCCCTACAATGAGCAGTTCTTC
CASSSGRAPYNEQFF
>NA|NA|TRBV5-6|TRBJ2-7
TGTGCCAGCAGCCTTAGCTCCTACGAGCAGTACTTC
CASSLSSYEQYF
>TRBD1|NA|TRBV5-3|TRBJ1-4
TGTGCCAGAAGCAGAACGCCGGGACAGGGGAATGAAAAACTGTTTTTT
CARSRTPGQGNEKLFF
>NA|NA|TRBV13|TRBJ2-1
TGTGCCAGCAGCTTAGTTAATCTGGATAGCTCCTACAATGAGCAGTTCTTC
CASSLVNLDSSYNEQFF
>NA|NA|TRBV7-6|TRBJ1-1
TGTGCCAGCAGCCTCCGCTTGAACACTGAAGCTTTCTTT
CASSLRLNTEAFF
>NA|NA|TRBV6-5|TRBJ1-2
TGTGCCAGCAGTTACTCTGGGGGTTCGGGGTATGGCTACACCTTC
CASSYSGGSGYGYTF
>TRBD1|NA|TRBV29-1|TRBJ2-2
TGCAGCGTTGAAGTACAGGGGATGAACACCGGGGAGCTGTTTTTT
CSVEVQGMNTGELFF
>NA|many|TRBV7-9|TRBJ1-2
TGTGCCAGCAGCCCTAGGGGGACTAACTATGGCTACACCTTC
CASSPRGTNYGYTF
>NA|NA|TRBV6-1|TRBJ2-1
TGTGCCAGCAGTGTACCCACGGGAAAGCGATACCATGAGCAGTTCTTC
CASSVPTGKRYHEQFF